This TCR beta chain came from a study of CD8+ T cells in alopecia areata. Study-wide background: Treatment of the treated patients consisted of oral tofacitinib, 5 to 10 mg twice daily.

Note on this clone: Antigen specificity is unknown.

Study outcomes and limitations: Mice gave a clearer picture of TCR sharing than patients did, possibly for HLA-related reasons. Normal scalp had lower clonality than lesional scalp, with alopecia totalis/universalis lesions showing this most strongly. Alphabeta T cells residing in normal skin are also sequenced in scalp samples.

Isolated RNA was reverse transcribed into cDNA used as the sequencing template. The table came from immunoSEQ multiplex PCR; TCRdb's copy has only in-frame clones and leaves some out. The sample comprises roughly 130,000 clones, approximately 58% of which are singletons, and roughly 4.3% rests with the top ten. The CDR3 consists of 15 residues. V lost 5 bases to trimming and J lost 7 bases; unmatched junction nucleotides: 8. Germline V CDR1 and CDR2: SGHAT, FQNNGV. The material sequenced was CD4+ T cells sorted from blood, taken at week 0. J is TRBJ2-5 and V is TRBV11-2; 12 bases fit TRBD2. This clonotype was obtained from a human donor with alopecia areata. The CDR3 DNA reads as TGTGCCAGCAGCCCGACTAGCGGGGGCGAAGGGACCCAGTACTTC. This gives the protein CASSPTSGGEGTQYF. Filled out from reference TRBV11-2 and TRBJ2-5, the complete variable domain reads EAGVAQSPRYKIIEKRQSVAFWCNPISGHATLYWYQQILGQGPKLLIQFQNNGVVDDSQLPKDRFSAERLKGVDSTLKIQPAKLEDSAVYLCASSPTSGGEGTQYFGPGTRLLVL.